The T cell receptor beta chain described here comes from a study of glioma-infiltrating T cells. Amplification of TCR alpha and beta CDR3 regions from RNA used iRepertoire nested multiplex PCR. One-step reverse transcription and amplification started from about 100-400 ng of tissue mRNA or PBMC total RNA. TCRdb recomputed calls from the multiplex PCR reads with MiXCR, one row per CDR3 protein. The profile shows 150,000 to 200,000 distinct CDR3 sequences, 32% of them singletons. The CDR3 spans 15 residues. CDR1 and CDR2 (germline): MDHEN, SYDVKM. J lost 2 bases, V lost 9 bases, and 12 bases had no gene match. As concerns this clonotype: Its cognate antigen is unknown.

Study results and limitations: Above-expected tissue-blood divergence occurred in all gliomas, most in low-grade ones.

The rearrangement links TRBV28 to TRBJ2-5, with 7 bases identical to TRBD1. The TCR was taken from a human donor with low-grade glioma or glioblastoma, undergoing nonglioma brain surgery, or in good health (not recorded which). Specimen: glioma tissue, nonneoplastic brain tissue, or PBMCs (not recorded which). The CDR3 bases are TGTGCCAGTCTCACGCCGGGACAGAGTCAAGAGACCCAGTACTTC. The encoded protein is CASLTPGQSQETQYF.